This entry lists 17 T cell receptor beta chains sequenced from one sample in a study of blood T cell repertoires in COVID-19. Some clones are missing from TCRdb's copy, which holds only in-frame ones; the method was immunoSEQ multiplex PCR. Of fewer than 250,000 clones in the sample, around four fifths were seen once. The source material was PBMCs or T cells enriched from blood (not recorded which). These receptor sequences come from a woman in her forties who had been exposed to COVID-19.

The chain uses TRBV7-8 and TRBJ1-1; TRBD1 matches 10 bases. Germline values: CDR1 SGHVS, CDR2 FQNEAQ. The CDR3 is 15 residues long. The V gene end was trimmed by 8 bases and the J gene end by 4 bases; junction bases not matched to a gene: 10. CDR3 loop: CASRTRQGARTEAFF. The CDR3 nucleotides read TGTGCCAGCCGGACTCGACAGGGGGCGCGCACTGAAGCTTTCTTT.

This rearrangement joins TRBV7-3 to TRBJ1-1, with TRBD1 as a possible D gene (5 bases). The germline V gene has CDR1 SGHTA and CDR2 FQGTGA. V was pared by 3 bases and J by 3 bases, with 8 bases between. This CDR3 contains 13 residues. The CDR3 DNA is TGTGCCAGCAGCTTCCAGGGTGACACTGAAGCTTTCTTT. It is translated as CASSFQGDTEAFF.

The gene calls are TRBV29-1 and TRBJ2-1; 10 bases match TRBD1. In germline, CDR1 is SQVTM, CDR2 ANQGSEA. V lost 6 bases and J lost 4; bases outside the gene matches: 12. This CDR3 spans 16 amino acids. In DNA, the CDR3 is TGCAGCGTCAGTCCCGGGACAGGGGCGGGGTACAATGAGCAGTTCTTC. It specifies CSVSPGTGAGYNEQFF.

This chain uses TRBV10-3 with TRBJ1-4; 9 bases map to TRBD1. Looked up from germline, CDR1 is ENHRY and CDR2 is SYGVKD. V gave up 0 bases and J gave up 5 bases; unmatched junction bases: 4. This CDR3 spans 16 amino acids. CDR3 bases: TGTGCCATCAGTGAGTCGCGAGGGACAGGGAATGAAAAACTGTTTTTT. Its translation: CAISESRGTGNEKLFF.

The chain carries TRBV5-1 and TRBJ2-3, with 9 bases lining up with TRBD1. The CDR3 is 16 residues long. V was pared by 4 bases and J by 6 bases, with 12 bases of the junction left unmatched. CDR1 is SGHRS and CDR2 is YFSETQ in the germline V gene. The DNA of the CDR3 is TGCGCCAGCAGCGCCGGGACAGGGAAAGGGGGGGATACGCAGTATTTT. Amino acid sequence: CASSAGTGKGGDTQYF.

There are a few counts of this clone. The J gene is TRBJ2-5, the V gene TRBV4-2; TRBD2 might be the D (6 bases). This CDR3 has 15 amino acids. With 0 bases removed from V and 4 bases from J, the gap between germline ends came to 12 bases. Per germline, CDR1 LGHNA and CDR2 YNFKEQ. DNA for the CDR3: TGTGCCAGCAGCCAAGATGCGGGGCTGGGAGAGACCCAGTACTTC. Protein sequence: CASSQDAGLGETQYF.

The J gene is TRBJ1-1, the V gene TRBV19, with a tentative D call TRBD1 (6 bases). This CDR3 is 15 amino acids long. The V end was cut by 6 bases, the J end by 0 bases, with 14 bases between. Per germline, CDR1 LNHDA and CDR2 SQIVND (reference sequence). The CDR3 loop is CASRDSRLMNTEAFF. CDR3 nucleotide sequence: TGTGCCAGTAGGGACAGTCGACTTATGAACACTGAAGCTTTCTTT. The complete variable domain, with remaining parts taken from reference TRBV19 and TRBJ1-1, reads DGGITQSPKYLFRKEGQNVTLSCEQNLNHDAMYWYRQDPGQGLRLIYYSQIVNDFQKGDIAEGYSVSREKKESFPLTVTSAQKNPTAFYLCASRDSRLMNTEAFFGQGTRLTVV.

The V and J genes are TRBV7-2 and TRBJ2-1; 12 nucleotides align to TRBD2. Germline values: CDR1 SGHTA, CDR2 FQGNSA. This CDR3 spans 15 amino acids. J gave up 5 bases and V 11 bases, and 10 bases lay outside the gene matches. The CDR3 bases are TGTGCCCGAGACGGACTAGCGGGGCGTCACAATGAGCAGTTCTTC. Protein: CARDGLAGRHNEQFF.

V gene TRBV3-1 (or the pseudogene TRBV3-2) combines with J gene TRBJ2-2; no definite D call. Trimming shortened V by 3 bases and J by 4 bases, and 9 bases separated the two germline ends. This CDR3 has 14 amino acids. Germline V gene data show CDR1 as LGHDT and CDR2 as YNNKEL (reference sequence). The DNA of the CDR3 is TGTGCCAGCAGCCAGTCCCTCGGCACCGGGGAGCTGTTTTTT. It specifies CASSQSLGTGELFF.

A word on this clone: The same CDR3 also results from other DNA sequences found in this sample. The chain joins TRBV6-5 to TRBJ2-7, with TRBD1 matching over 10 bases. The CDR3 contains 14 residues. The V gene's germline CDR1 is MNHEY and CDR2 SVGAGI. Trimming cost V 0 bases and J 6 bases; bases outside gene matches: 2. The CDR3: CASSYSGTGVEQYF. In nucleotides, the CDR3 is TGTGCCAGCAGTTACTCGGGGACAGGGGTCGAGCAGTACTTC.

This chain links TRBV7-2 with TRBJ2-7, with TRBD2 matching over 9 bases. The germline V gene encodes CDR1 SGHTA and CDR2 FQGNSA. J was trimmed by 0 bases and V by 0 bases; bases with no gene match: 9. The length of the CDR3 is 18 residues. The chain's CDR3 is CASSLAPGGGATSYEQYF. Written as DNA, the CDR3 is TGTGCCAGCAGCTTAGCGCCGGGCGGGGGGGCCACCTCCTACGAGCAGTACTTC.

The V and J genes are TRBV9 and TRBJ2-3; perhaps TRBD2 as D (6 bases). The germline V gene has CDR1 SGDLS and CDR2 YYNGEE. The CDR3 spans 15 residues. V lost 4 bases to trimming and J lost 0 bases, with 12 bases between them. The chain's CDR3 is CASSSGGASTDTQYF. The DNA for the CDR3 is TGTGCCAGCAGCTCCGGCGGGGCCAGCACAGATACGCAGTATTTT. Full variable domain (remainder filled in from reference TRBV9 and TRBJ2-3): DSGVTQTPKHLITATGQRVTLRCSPRSGDLSVYWYQQSLDQGLQFLIQYYNGEERAKGNILERFSAQQFPDLHSELNLSSLELGDSALYFCASSSGGASTDTQYFGPGTRLTVL.

V usage is TRBV3-1 (or the pseudogene TRBV3-2) and J usage is TRBJ1-5, with no clear D. V lost 4 bases and J 8 bases, leaving 12 bases between the germline ends. The CDR3 is 13 amino acids. In germline, CDR1 is LGHDT, CDR2 YNNKEL (reference sequence). The CDR3 sequence: CASSPQASEPQHF. The CDR3 nucleotides read TGTGCCAGCAGCCCCCAAGCGAGTGAGCCCCAGCATTTT.

This chain connects TRBV12-3 or TRBV12-4 to TRBJ1-4; 7 nucleotides agree with TRBD1. J gave up 8 bases and V 6 bases, and 0 bases lay outside the gene matches. This CDR3 has 11 amino acids. Here the CDR3 reads CASRGQEKLFF. The CDR3 DNA sequence: TGTGCCAGCAGGGGACAGGAAAAACTGTTTTTT.

The chain employs TRBV5-1 and TRBJ2-2; 9 bases fit TRBD1. V gave up 0 bases and J gave up 5 bases; unmatched junction bases: 2. Germline CDR1 reads SGHRS; CDR2 reads YFSETQ. The CDR3 covers 15 residues. The CDR3 loop is CASSLDRGQTGELFF. DNA of the CDR3: TGCGCCAGCAGCTTGGACAGGGGGCAAACCGGGGAGCTGTTTTTT.

The chain recombines TRBV27 with TRBJ2-7, with 10 bases that match TRBD1. J was trimmed by 7 bases and V by 5 bases; bases with no gene match: 11. The CDR3 length is 15 residues. In germline, CDR1 is MNHEY, CDR2 SMNVEV (reference sequence). Here the CDR3 reads CASSPDRGRGREQYF. DNA for the CDR3: TGTGCCAGCAGTCCCGACAGGGGGCGAGGTCGAGAGCAGTACTTC.

The V gene is TRBV2, the J gene TRBJ1-2; TRBD1 aligns across 8 bases. CDR3 length: 14 amino acids. Looked up from germline, CDR1 is SNHLY and CDR2 is FYNNEI. The trim removed 8 bases at V and 4 bases at J, leaving 9 bases unmatched. CDR3: CASADTGGTYGYTF. CDR3 DNA sequence: TGTGCCAGCGCCGATACAGGGGGTACCTATGGCTACACCTTC.